The 12 T cell receptor beta chains reported below all come from one sample, sequenced in a study of cytomegalovirus exposure and HLA in healthy donors. Generated by immunoSEQ multiplex PCR, the TCRdb table keeps only in-frame clones and is missing some. In the table there are roughly 73,000 clones, over 85% of which are singletons. Sequencing used PBMCs. The receptors originated from a young man in good health and CMV-seropositive.

This chain uses TRBV19 with TRBJ1-1; possibly TRBD1 for D (5 bases). This CDR3 comprises 13 residues. V was shortened by 7 bases and J by 3 bases, with 12 bases between the two germline ends. The V gene's germline CDR1 is LNHDA and CDR2 SQIVND (reference sequence). The CDR3 is CASTSRGDTEAFF. DNA of the CDR3: TGTGCCAGTACGTCGCGGGGGGACACTGAAGCTTTCTTT.

This chain uses TRBV1 with TRBJ2-3; TRBD1, the D gene given by the table, was not confirmed from the DNA. TRBV1 is termed a pseudogene. This CDR3 has 19 amino acids. The CDR3 loop is CTSSPGTGDSDVYTDTQYF. DNA of the CDR3: TGCACCAGCAGCCCAGGAACAGGGGACAGCGATGTATACACAGATACGCAGTATTTT.

This chain connects TRBV2 to TRBJ1-4; D is ambiguous. CDR3 length equals 11 residues. Germline V gene data show CDR1 as SNHLY and CDR2 as FYNNEI. V gave up 4 bases and J gave up 13 bases, with 10 bases separating them. CDR3 sequence (DNA): TGTGCCAGCAGTGTACGGGGTGGACTGTTTTTT. Translating gives CASSVRGGLFF.

The chain uses TRBV5-6 and TRBJ1-2; no clear D gene. CDR3 size: 15 residues. Germline CDR1 is SGHDT and CDR2 is YYEEEE. V was shortened by 5 bases and J by 4 bases, with 18 bases between the two germline ends. The CDR3 nucleotides read TGTGCCAGCAGGGTCACGGCCAGACATACCTATGGCTACACCTTC. Translating it yields CASRVTARHTYGYTF.

The chain employs TRBV5-5 and TRBJ2-7, with D possibly being TRBD2 (6 bases). The V and J ends lost 4 bases and 3 bases respectively, with 14 bases between them. This CDR3 contains 14 residues. CDR1 is SGHKS, CDR2 YYEKEE, per germline (reference sequence). CDR3 sequence: CASSLRLDRYEQYF. The DNA for the CDR3 is TGTGCCAGCAGCCTGAGACTAGACCGCTACGAGCAGTACTTC.

The chain joins TRBV10-2 to TRBJ2-7; TRBD1 aligns across 8 bases. Germline values: CDR1 WSHSY, CDR2 SAAADI. The CDR3 contains 12 residues. The junction had 3 bases not matched to a gene; V was cut back by 6 bases and J by 5 bases. CDR3 sequence (DNA): TGCGCCAGCAGGGCGACAGGGGACGAGCAGTACTTC. Its translation: CASRATGDEQYF.

This chain links TRBV28 with TRBJ1-1, with TRBD1 matching over 8 bases. The CDR3 has 15 residues. Germline V gene lookup returns CDR1 MDHEN and CDR2 SYDVKM. Trimming at V came to 6 bases and at J to 3 bases, leaving 9 bases not matched to a gene. The CDR3 reads CASRLNTGGDTEAFF. The CDR3 DNA is TGTGCCAGCAGACTAAATACAGGGGGGGACACTGAAGCTTTCTTT.

The genes are TRBV6-1 and TRBJ1-1; TRBD1 is a possible D gene (6 bases). Germline V gene lookup returns CDR1 MNHNS and CDR2 SASEGT. V lost 2 bases to trimming and J lost 0 bases, with 13 bases between them. This CDR3 spans 16 amino acids. CDR3: CASSERGNSMNTEAFF. For the CDR3, the DNA is TGTGCCAGCAGTGAAAGGGGGAACAGTATGAACACTGAAGCTTTCTTT.

The gene calls are TRBV4-1 and TRBJ2-3; D possibly corresponds to TRBD1 (6 bases). The CDR3 is 15 residues long. Germline V gene lookup returns CDR1 MGHRA and CDR2 YSYEKL. With 7 bases removed from V and 2 bases from J, the gap between germline ends came to 16 bases. The CDR3 protein is CASTQDSRYTDTQYF. CDR3 bases: TGCGCCAGCACCCAGGACAGCCGTTACACAGATACGCAGTATTTT.

Only one count was recorded for this clone. V gene TRBV19 combines with J gene TRBJ1-5; D may be TRBD1 (5 bases). Germline-derived CDR1 and CDR2 are LNHDA and SQIVND (reference sequence). The CDR3 has 15 residues. V shed 1 base and J shed 6 bases, with 13 bases lying between them. CDR3 region: CASSIGAQGGQPQHF. The CDR3 region has the DNA TGTGCCAGTAGTATAGGGGCGCAGGGAGGTCAGCCCCAGCATTTT.

This chain connects TRBV12-2 to TRBJ2-5; TRBD1 is the table's D call and was not checked against the DNA. TRBV12-2 is classified as a pseudogene. This CDR3 has 15 residues. The CDR3 region has the DNA TGTGCAAGTCGTCCTCAGGGTGGCGGCCAAGAGACCCAGTACTTC. It yields the protein CASRPQGGGQETQYF.

The chain has TRBV19 and TRBJ2-3; D is ambiguous. The CDR3 has 12 residues. Germline V gives CDR1 LNHDA, CDR2 SQIVND (reference sequence). V was trimmed by 5 bases and J by 5 bases, leaving 8 bases between them. The CDR3 coding sequence is TGTGCCAGTAGTTCAGATCTAGATACGCAGTATTTT. Translation gives CASSSDLDTQYF.